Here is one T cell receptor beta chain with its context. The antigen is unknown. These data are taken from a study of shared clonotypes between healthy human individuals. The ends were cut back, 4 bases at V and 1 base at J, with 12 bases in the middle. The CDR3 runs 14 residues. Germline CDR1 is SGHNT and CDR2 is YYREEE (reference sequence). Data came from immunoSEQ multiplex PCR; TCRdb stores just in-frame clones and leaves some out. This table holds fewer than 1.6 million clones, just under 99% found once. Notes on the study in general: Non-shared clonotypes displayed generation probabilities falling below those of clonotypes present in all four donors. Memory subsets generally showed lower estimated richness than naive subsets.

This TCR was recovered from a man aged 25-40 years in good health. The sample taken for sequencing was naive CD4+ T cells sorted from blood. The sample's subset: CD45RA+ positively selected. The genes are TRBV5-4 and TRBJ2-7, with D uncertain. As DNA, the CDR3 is TGTGCCAGCAGCATTGGGCCTCGATCCTACGAGCAGTACTTC. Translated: CASSIGPRSYEQYF.